This TCR beta chain was identified in a study of shared T cell receptors in the human thymus. Some clones are missing from TCRdb's copy, which holds only in-frame ones; the method was immunoSEQ multiplex PCR. The sample lists hundreds of thousands of clones; around 85% were seen once. CDR1 SGHTA and CDR2 FQGNSA come from the germline V gene. There are 14 residues in the CDR3. V lost 1 base to trimming and J lost 0 bases, with 7 bases between them. This same sample was also part of a study on human thymus T cells.

The specimen sequenced was thymocytes. The receptor comes from a girl under two years old with a congenital heart defect. This chain uses TRBV7-2 with TRBJ2-7; D uncertain. CDR3 DNA: TGTGCCAGCAGCTTAGAGCATCCCTCCTACGAGCAGTACTTC. Residues: CASSLEHPSYEQYF.